This TCR beta chain was sequenced in a study of blood T cell repertoires in COVID-19. Study at large: Sites across the United States, Italy and Spain contributed samples from acute and convalescent COVID-19. Sources were T cells, B-cell-depleted T cells, or PBMCs; the material itself was cDNA or gDNA.

Original data processing: Reference gene primer amplification in the assay estimated nucleated cell counts. Profiling relied on immunoSEQ multiplex PCR, and the TCRdb table lists in-frame clones only, not all of them. D and trimming come from the DNA, and the V and J calls and clone size come from that table. The profile shows roughly 150,000 clones, about four fifths of them singletons. The V end was cut by 2 bases, the J end by 5 bases, with 13 bases between. The germline V gene has CDR1 MNHNY and CDR2 SVGAGI (reference sequence). CDR3 length: 14 amino acids. V and J are TRBV6-6 and TRBJ2-7, with D unclear. Sequencing input: peripheral blood. The clonotype was recovered from a woman at least 80 years old with active or convalescent COVID-19. The CDR3 DNA reads TGTGCCAGCAGTTACGGAGCCGGAGTCGACGAGCAGTACTTC. It specifies CASSYGAGVDEQYF.